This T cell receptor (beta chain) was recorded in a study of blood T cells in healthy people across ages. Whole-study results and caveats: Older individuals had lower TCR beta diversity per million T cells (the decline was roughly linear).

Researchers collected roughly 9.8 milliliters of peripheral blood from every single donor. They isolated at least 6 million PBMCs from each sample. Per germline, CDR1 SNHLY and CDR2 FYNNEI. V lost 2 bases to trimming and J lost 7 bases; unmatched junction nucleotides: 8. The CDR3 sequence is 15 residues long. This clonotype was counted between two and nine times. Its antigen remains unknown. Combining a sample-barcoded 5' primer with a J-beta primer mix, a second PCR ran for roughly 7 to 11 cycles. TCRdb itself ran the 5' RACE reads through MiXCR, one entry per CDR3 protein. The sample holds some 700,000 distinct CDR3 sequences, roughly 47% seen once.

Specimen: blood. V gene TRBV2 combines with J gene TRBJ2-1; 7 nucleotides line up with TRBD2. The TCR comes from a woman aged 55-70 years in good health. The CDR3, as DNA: TGTGCCAGCAGTGAAATTGGCGGGAGTTTTAATGAGCAGTTCTTC. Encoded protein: CASSEIGGSFNEQFF.